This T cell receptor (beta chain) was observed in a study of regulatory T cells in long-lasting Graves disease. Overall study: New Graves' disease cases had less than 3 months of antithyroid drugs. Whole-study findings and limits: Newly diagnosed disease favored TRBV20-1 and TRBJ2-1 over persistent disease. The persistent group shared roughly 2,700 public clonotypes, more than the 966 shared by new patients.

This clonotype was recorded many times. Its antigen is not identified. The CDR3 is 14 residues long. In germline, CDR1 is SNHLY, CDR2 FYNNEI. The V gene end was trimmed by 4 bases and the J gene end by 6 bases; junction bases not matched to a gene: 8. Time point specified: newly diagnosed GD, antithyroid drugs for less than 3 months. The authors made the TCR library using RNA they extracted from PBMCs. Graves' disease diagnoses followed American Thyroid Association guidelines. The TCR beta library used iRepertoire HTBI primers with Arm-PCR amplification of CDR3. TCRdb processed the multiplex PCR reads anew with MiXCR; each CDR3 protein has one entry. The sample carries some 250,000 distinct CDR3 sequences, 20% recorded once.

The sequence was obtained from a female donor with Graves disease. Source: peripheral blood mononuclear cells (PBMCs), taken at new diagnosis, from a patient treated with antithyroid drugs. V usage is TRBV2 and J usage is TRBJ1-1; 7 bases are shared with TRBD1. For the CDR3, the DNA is TGTGCCAGCAGTGTCGCAGGGGGTCGGTCTGAAGCTTTCTTT. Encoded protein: CASSVAGGRSEAFF.